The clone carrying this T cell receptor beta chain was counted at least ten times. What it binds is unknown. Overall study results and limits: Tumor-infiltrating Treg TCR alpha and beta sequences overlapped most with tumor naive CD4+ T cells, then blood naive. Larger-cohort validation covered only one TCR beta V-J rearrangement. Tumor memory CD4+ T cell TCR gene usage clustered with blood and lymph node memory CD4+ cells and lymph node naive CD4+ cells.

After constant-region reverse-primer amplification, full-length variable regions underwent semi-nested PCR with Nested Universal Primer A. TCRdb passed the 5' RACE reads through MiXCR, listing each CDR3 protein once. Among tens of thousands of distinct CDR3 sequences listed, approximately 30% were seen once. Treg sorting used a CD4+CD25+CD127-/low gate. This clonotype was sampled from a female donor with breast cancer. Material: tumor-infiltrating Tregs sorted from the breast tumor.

The DNA for the CDR3 is TGCGCCAGCAGACCCTTAGGGGGCCGACAAGAGACCCAGTACTTC. Amino acid sequence: CASRPLGGRQETQYF. This chain connects TRBV5-1 to TRBJ2-5, with TRBD1 identical over 7 bases. Germline CDR1 and CDR2: SGHRS and YFSETQ. This CDR3 comprises 15 residues. Unmatched junction bases numbered 9, after V lost 5 bases and J lost 2 bases. Drawing the rest from reference TRBV5-1 and TRBJ2-5, the complete variable domain is KAGVTQTPRYLIKTRGQQVTLSCSPISGHRSVSWYQQTPGQGLQFLFEYFSETQRNKGNFPGRFSGRQFSNSRSEMNVSTLELGDSALYLCASRPLGGRQETQYFGPGTRLLVL.